This is a list of T cell receptor beta chains from one sample in a study of T cell responses to AZD1222 COVID-19 vaccine. TCRdb keeps only in-frame clones here, not all; method: immunoSEQ multiplex PCR. The top ten clones hold roughly an eighth of a sample with 90,000 to 150,000 clones, around nine tenths of them seen once. Sequencing was performed on peripheral blood, taken on day 0 of AZD1222 vaccination. These TCRs come from an adult in good health. CDR3s leave out the opening cysteine and the closing phenylalanine or tryptophan. Size tells how often a clone was seen (once, few, many) or the class of an expanded clone, and some rows leave it out.

cdr3_length v_call clone_size cdr3_aa
12 TRBV16 NA ASSRNVGTGELF
12 TRBV30 NA AWSAGQGGEKLF
11 TRBV4-3 NA ASSQDLGDGYT
11 TRBV12-3/TRBV12-4 NA ASSWSTNEKLF
13 TRBV27 NA ASSKPGTSTDTQY
12 TRBV7-2 NA ASSLGGVNTEAF
11 TRBV15 NA ATSRGLMEPQH
11 TRBV12-3/TRBV12-4 few ASSQWDTGELF
11 TRBV10-3 few ACQGRLAYEQY
11 TRBV9 NA ASSRDLNTEAF
13 TRBV28 NA ASNLRTGGKDTQY
12 TRBV7-2 NA ASSLDRDLAGQF
11 TRBV12-3/TRBV12-4 NA ASGTGGRETQY
18 TRBV19 NA ASRLTGTGSIGAGWNTIY
12 TRBV9 few ASSPRTSSYEQY
14 TRBV4-2 NA ASSQGGTVFYNEQF